This T cell receptor (beta chain) was sequenced during a study of control samples from healthy donors and cancer patients. TCRdb's copy holds only in-frame clones and misses some; the assay was immunoSEQ multiplex PCR. The top ten hold about 1.6% of the sample, which has about 220,000 clones, 85% to 95% seen once. This CDR3 contains 13 residues. With 8 bases clipped from V and 1 base from J, the junction kept 1 base outside the gene matches. Per the germline V gene, CDR1 is MNHEY and CDR2 is SVGAGI. The TCR sequence derives from a man aged 50 to 60 in good health. Sequencing input: blood. The chain joins TRBV6-5 to TRBJ1-3; the match to TRBD1 covers 8 bases. In DNA, the CDR3 is TGTGCCAGCCGGGACAGGTCTGGAAACACCATATATTTT. It yields the protein CASRDRSGNTIYF.